The 29 T cell receptor beta chains below all came from one sample that was sequenced in a study of cytomegalovirus exposure and HLA in healthy donors. The PCR employed 60 Vbeta primers together with 13 Jbeta primers. Profiled with immunoSEQ multiplex PCR; TCRdb holds only in-frame clones, not every one. The sample holds roughly 180,000 clones, roughly 80% seen once. The material sequenced was PBMCs. The source of these receptors is a woman aged 18 to 35 in good health and CMV-seronegative.

As DNA, the CDR3 is TGCGCCAGCAGGGGACTCAATCGCGGGGAGCTGTTTTTT. It yields the protein CASRGLNRGELFF. This chain links TRBV10-2 with TRBJ2-2, with D possibly TRBD2 on 6 matching bases. Germline values: CDR1 WSHSY, CDR2 SAAADI. The CDR3 consists of 13 residues. V was trimmed by 6 bases and J by 7 bases, leaving 12 bases between them.

The rearrangement links TRBV12-5 to TRBJ2-7, with D perhaps TRBD2 (5 bases). Trimming removed 1 base from V and 7 bases from J, with 11 bases in between. There are 13 residues in the CDR3. Germline V gene data show CDR1 as LGHNT and CDR2 as FRNRAP. In DNA form, the CDR3 reads TGTGCTAGTGGTTTGGGACTAACGGGGGAGCAGTACTTC. Its translation is CASGLGLTGEQYF.

CDR3 region: CASSQDRGGVSEAFF. The CDR3, as DNA: TGTGCCAGCAGTCAAGACAGGGGGGGTGTGAGTGAAGCTTTCTTT. V and J are TRBV2 and TRBJ1-1, with 9 bases fitting TRBD1. Per germline, CDR1 SNHLY and CDR2 FYNNEI. The CDR3 extends over 15 amino acids. V lost 5 bases to trimming and J lost 7 bases; unmatched junction nucleotides: 11.

The rearrangement links TRBV18 to TRBJ2-2; D gene ambiguous. The CDR3 is 16 amino acids. Germline values: CDR1 KGHSH, CDR2 LQKENI. Trimming stripped 0 bases from V and 0 bases from J, with 8 bases between. The CDR3 loop reads CASSPPQIANTGELFF. CDR3 DNA sequence: TGTGCCAGCTCACCACCACAGATCGCGAACACCGGGGAGCTGTTTTTT.

This chain connects TRBV4-1 to TRBJ2-3; D not certain. Per germline, CDR1 MGHRA and CDR2 YSYEKL. This CDR3 region has 13 residues. V lost 1 base and J lost 3, with 5 bases in between. The CDR3 sequence is CASSQVRTDTQYF. The CDR3 nucleotides are TGCGCCAGCAGCCAAGTGAGGACAGATACGCAGTATTTT.

V is TRBV19 and J is TRBJ2-3, with TRBD2 matching 7 bases. The V segment lost 5 bases and the J segment 10 bases; nucleotides outside the gene matches: 9. The CDR3 runs 13 residues. CDR1 is LNHDA, CDR2 SQIVND, per germline (reference sequence). The CDR3 spells CASSPRTAGAQYF. As DNA, the CDR3 is TGTGCCAGTAGTCCCCGGACCGCGGGAGCGCAGTATTTT.

The V and J genes are TRBV19 and TRBJ2-2; D remains unclear. V lost 1 base and J 3 bases, leaving 3 bases between the germline ends. The CDR3 is made up of 13 amino acids. Germline V CDR1 and CDR2: LNHDA, SQIVND (reference sequence). In DNA form, the CDR3 reads TGTGCCAGTAGTATAGTATACACCGGGGAGCTGTTTTTT. Translating gives CASSIVYTGELFF.

The V gene is TRBV4-2, the J gene TRBJ2-5; 9 bases align to TRBD2. CDR3 length: 17 amino acids. Germline CDR1 is LGHNA and CDR2 is YNFKEQ. With 3 bases clipped from V and 3 bases from J, the junction kept 11 bases outside the gene matches. The CDR3 bases are TGTGCCAGCAGCCAGGGGGTGGCGGGGGGGCCCGAAGAGACCCAGTACTTC. Encoded protein: CASSQGVAGGPEETQYF.

The chain combines TRBV7-3 with TRBJ2-7; D perhaps matches TRBD2 (5 bases). V lost 5 bases, J lost 6 bases, and 14 bases lay in between. There are 13 residues in the CDR3. CDR1 and CDR2 from the germline V gene are SGHTA and FQGTGA. In DNA, the CDR3 is TGTGCCAGCAGCGTCCAAAGAGAGGGCGAGCAGTACTTC. This gives the protein CASSVQREGEQYF.

A single count supports this clone. This chain uses TRBV5-4 with TRBJ2-7, with TRBD1 identical over 9 bases. CDR1 and CDR2 (germline): SGHNT, YYREEE (reference sequence). This CDR3 is 14 amino acids long. The ends lost 0 bases at V and 5 bases at J; junction bases unmatched: 3. The CDR3 coding sequence is TGTGCCAGCAGCTTGGGGACAGGGGTCCACGAGCAGTACTTC. It specifies CASSLGTGVHEQYF. Full variable domain (outside the CDR3, taken from reference TRBV5-4 and TRBJ2-7): ETGVTQSPTHLIKTRGQQVTLRCSSQSGHNTVSWYQQALGQGPQFIFQYYREEENGRGNFPPRFSGLQFPNYSSELNVNALELDDSALYLCASSLGTGVHEQYFGPGTRLTVT.

This chain uses TRBV25-1 with TRBJ2-3, with 8 nucleotides matching TRBD2. CDR1 MGHDK and CDR2 SYGVNS come from the germline V gene. The CDR3 contains 16 residues. The V and J ends lost 2 bases and 3 bases, in that order; junction bases with no gene match: 7. CDR3 nucleotide sequence: TGTGCCAGCAGTGAACTCGGGGGGGAAAAAACAGATACGCAGTATTTT. Residues: CASSELGGEKTDTQYF.

This chain connects TRBV28 to TRBJ1-1; maybe TRBD1 (5 bases). This CDR3 spans 14 amino acids. Germline assignment: CDR1 MDHEN and CDR2 SYDVKM. The ends were cut back, 7 bases at V and 4 bases at J, with 16 bases in the middle. The CDR3 DNA follows: TGTGCCAGCATTGGGGAGGGGCGGTTCACTGAAGCTTTCTTT. This translates into CASIGEGRFTEAFF.

The rearrangement uses TRBV7-2 and TRBJ1-5; D is unresolved. The CDR3 is made up of 14 amino acids. Trimming shortened V by 4 bases and J by 1 base, and 8 bases separated the two germline ends. The V gene's germline CDR1 is SGHTA and CDR2 FQGNSA. This chain's CDR3 is CASSSQISNQPQHF. The CDR3 DNA is TGTGCCAGCAGCTCACAGATAAGCAATCAGCCCCAGCATTTT.

The chain is built from TRBV28 and TRBJ2-3; 12 nucleotides match TRBD2. Per germline, CDR1 MDHEN and CDR2 SYDVKM. With V trimmed by 4 bases and J by 1 base, 3 bases remained unmatched. This CDR3 contains 16 residues. CDR3 bases: TGTGCCAGCAGTTATGGGACTAGCGGGCGCACAGATACGCAGTATTTT. It is translated as CASSYGTSGRTDTQYF.

The chain recombines TRBV7-8 with TRBJ2-1, with D tentatively TRBD1 (5 bases). The CDR3 loop spans 11 amino acids. The germline gives CDR1 SGHVS, CDR2 FQNEAQ. V lost 5 bases, J lost 6 bases, and 5 bases lay in between. CDR3: CASSQGNEQFF. DNA for the CDR3: TGTGCCAGCAGCCAGGGCAATGAGCAGTTCTTC.

The chain combines TRBV11-2 with TRBJ2-2; 7 bases fit TRBD2. Per germline, CDR1 SGHAT and CDR2 FQNNGV. This CDR3 comprises 14 residues. Trimming at V came to 6 bases and at J to 3 bases, leaving 4 bases not matched to a gene. CDR3 DNA sequence: TGTGCCAGCAGGGTTAGCGGGTACACCGGGGAGCTGTTTTTT. Protein sequence: CASRVSGYTGELFF.

The genes are TRBV6-1 and TRBJ2-7, with 7 bases fitting TRBD1. Germline assignment: CDR1 MNHNS and CDR2 SASEGT. V shed 1 base and J 4 bases; nucleotides not matched to a gene: 4. The CDR3 length is 14 residues. The CDR3 region has the DNA TGTGCCAGCAGTGAAGTGGGACAGTTTTACGAGCAGTACTTC. Its translation: CASSEVGQFYEQYF.

The chain joins TRBV11-3 to TRBJ2-1; 7 positions match TRBD2. Trimming took 0 bases from V and 5 from J; bases not matched to a gene: 4. The CDR3 extends over 15 amino acids. Germline V gives CDR1 SGHNT, CDR2 YENEEA. CDR3 nucleotide sequence: TGTGCCAGCAGCTTAGAGGGACTACGACACAATGAGCAGTTCTTC. Amino acid sequence: CASSLEGLRHNEQFF.

The rearrangement links TRBV27 to TRBJ2-7, with D possibly matching TRBD1 (8 bases). There are 15 residues in the CDR3. Trimming shortened V by 3 bases and J by 2 bases, and 14 bases separated the two germline ends. The V gene's germline CDR1 is MNHEY and CDR2 SMNVEV (reference sequence). CDR3 in amino acids: CASSFGGTGPYEQYF. The CDR3 DNA reads TGTGCCAGCAGTTTCGGGGGGACAGGCCCCTACGAGCAGTACTTC.

The CDR3 bases are TGTGCCAGCAGCTTGAGAGGGTTGGGGAGTTACTATGGCTACACCTTC. Its protein product is CASSLRGLGSYYGYTF. This chain connects TRBV5-6 to TRBJ1-2; D uncertain. The ends were cut back, 1 base at V and 3 bases at J, with 16 bases in the middle. This CDR3 has 16 amino acids. Germline V lookup: CDR1 SGHDT, CDR2 YYEEEE.

The rearrangement links TRBV28 to TRBJ1-2, with D perhaps TRBD1 (5 bases). This CDR3 spans 14 amino acids. Trimming shortened V by 2 bases and J by 8 bases, and 15 bases separated the two germline ends. CDR1 and CDR2 from the germline V gene are MDHEN and SYDVKM. DNA for the CDR3: TGTGCCAGCAGTTTAAAGTGGGGGGGTTACGGCTACACCTTC. Protein sequence: CASSLKWGGYGYTF.

The sample holds a few counts of this clone. Other nucleotide sequences in the sample specify the same CDR3. The chain employs TRBV5-1 and TRBJ2-5; possibly TRBD2 for D (6 bases). Germline V gene sequence: CDR1 SGHRS, CDR2 YFSETQ. Deletions cut 0 bases from V and 4 bases from J, with 13 bases between. CDR3 length: 15 residues. CDR3 loop: CASSLESGRGETQYF. Written as DNA, the CDR3 is TGCGCCAGCAGCTTGGAATCGGGGCGGGGAGAGACCCAGTACTTC. Together with reference TRBV5-1 and TRBJ2-5, the CDR3 gives the full variable domain: KAGVTQTPRYLIKTRGQQVTLSCSPISGHRSVSWYQQTPGQGLQFLFEYFSETQRNKGNFPGRFSGRQFSNSRSEMNVSTLELGDSALYLCASSLESGRGETQYFGPGTRLLVL.

The chain recombines TRBV5-3 with TRBJ1-5; 9 bases are shared with TRBD1. TRBV5-3 is designated an ORF whose function remains uncertain. V lost 4 bases, J lost 0 bases, and 11 bases stayed unmatched. The CDR3 is 18 amino acids. CDR3 region: CARSRTGTGIYSNQPQHF. DNA of the CDR3: TGTGCCAGAAGCCGTACCGGGACAGGGATTTATAGCAATCAGCCCCAGCATTTT.

This chain connects TRBV6-1 to TRBJ2-7; TRBD1 agrees at 8 bases. Unmatched junction bases numbered 6, after V lost 2 bases and J lost 3 bases. The CDR3 spans 15 residues. Germline V gene sequence: CDR1 MNHNS, CDR2 SASEGT. For the CDR3, the DNA is TGTGCCAGCAGTGAATTTGGACAGGGAATCTACGAGCAGTACTTC. Protein: CASSEFGQGIYEQYF.

The sample holds a few counts of this clone. V usage is TRBV4-1 and J usage is TRBJ1-4; D is perhaps TRBD1 (5 bases). V gave up 2 bases and J gave up 8 bases, with 15 bases separating them. CDR1 and CDR2 from the germline V gene are MGHRA and YSYEKL. The CDR3 contains 15 residues. In DNA, the CDR3 is TGCGCCAGCAGCCAATGGGGGAGGGGTGCCGAAAAACTGTTTTTT. It specifies CASSQWGRGAEKLFF.

The chain carries TRBV28 and TRBJ1-5; D is possibly TRBD1 (5 bases). Deletions cut 2 bases from V and 4 bases from J, with 15 bases between. The CDR3 contains 16 residues. Looked up from germline, CDR1 is MDHEN and CDR2 is SYDVKM. The DNA of the CDR3 is TGTGCCAGCAGTTTAGGGCAGGGTCATGTTAATCAGCCCCAGCATTTT. It translates to CASSLGQGHVNQPQHF.

V gene TRBV5-1 combines with J gene TRBJ2-7; 8 positions match TRBD1. The ends lost 4 bases at V and 2 bases at J; junction bases unmatched: 8. The CDR3 has 15 amino acids. CDR1 and CDR2 from the germline V gene are SGHRS and YFSETQ. The DNA of the CDR3 is TGCGCCAGCAGCGCCGGACAGGGCGGGACCTACGAGCAGTACTTC. Translating gives CASSAGQGGTYEQYF.

Comment on this clone: Mismatch with germline at one junction end may stem from a read error. This CDR3 reads CASSFVPWEWIF. In DNA form, the CDR3 reads TGTGCCAGCAGCTTCGTCCCTTGGGAGTGGATCTTT. The V gene is TRBV5-6, the J gene TRBJ1-1; no clear D gene. Germline CDR1 reads SGHDT; CDR2 reads YYEEEE. This CDR3 comprises 12 residues.

This clone was detected a few times. The V and J genes are TRBV6-5 and TRBJ2-3, with 7 positions matching TRBD1. Germline CDR1 is MNHEY and CDR2 is SVGAGI. Trimming removed 6 bases from V and 3 bases from J; junction bases left unmatched: 9. CDR3 length: 15 amino acids. The CDR3 here is CASSSGQTKTDTQYF. CDR3 sequence (DNA): TGTGCCAGCAGCTCGGGACAGACGAAGACAGATACGCAGTATTTT.